The 32 T cell receptor beta chains below come from one sample, sequenced in a study of blood T cell repertoires in COVID-19. Assay used: immunoSEQ multiplex PCR; TCRdb lists only in-frame clones, some missing. The sample lists 150,000 or so clones, around 84% seen once, with 5.5% to 8% in the top ten. The sample was peripheral blood. These TCRs come from a man aged 50 to 60 with active or convalescent COVID-19.

V is TRBV7-2 and J is TRBJ1-5; D is unclear. The CDR3 runs to 14 residues. The V end was cut by 5 bases, the J end by 6 bases, with 14 bases between. Germline assignment: CDR1 SGHTA and CDR2 FQGNSA. The CDR3 loop is CASSPSLGGQPQHF. The CDR3, as DNA: TGTGCCAGCAGCCCCTCCCTAGGAGGTCAGCCCCAGCATTTT.

This chain joins TRBV5-6 and TRBJ1-1, with D possibly matching TRBD1 (6 bases). The CDR3 has 17 residues. CDR1 is SGHDT, CDR2 YYEEEE, per germline. V dropped 0 bases and J dropped 1 base, with 16 bases sitting between them. This CDR3 reads CASSLAPGVAGNTEAFF. CDR3 bases: TGTGCCAGCAGCTTGGCCCCAGGGGTGGCAGGGAACACTGAAGCTTTCTTT.

CDR3 amino acids: CASSFYRGSNQPQHF. For the CDR3, the DNA is TGTGCCAGCAGCTTCTACAGGGGAAGCAATCAGCCCCAGCATTTT. The genes are TRBV5-6 and TRBJ1-5, with 7 bases fitting TRBD1. The V segment lost 2 bases and the J segment 1 base; nucleotides outside the gene matches: 3. CDR3 size: 15 residues. The germline V gene has CDR1 SGHDT and CDR2 YYEEEE.

The gene calls are TRBV5-1 and TRBJ2-3; 11 nucleotides agree with TRBD1. Losses at the gene ends were 2 bases for V and 4 bases for J; bases not matched to a gene: 6. The CDR3 loop spans 16 amino acids. CDR1 is SGHRS, CDR2 YFSETQ, per germline. CDR3 DNA: TGCGCCAGCAGCTTATCGGGACAGGGGGTTGCAGATACGCAGTATTTT. Amino acids: CASSLSGQGVADTQYF.

The chain carries TRBV19 and TRBJ1-6; 7 bases match TRBD1. This CDR3 comprises 16 residues. Unmatched junction bases numbered 10, after V lost 4 bases and J lost 7 bases. Germline CDR1 is LNHDA and CDR2 is SQIVND (reference sequence). CDR3 in amino acids: CASSTLGDRKNSPLHF. CDR3 coding DNA: TGTGCCAGTAGTACTTTGGGGGACAGAAAGAATTCACCCCTCCACTTT.

The chain recombines TRBV10-3 with TRBJ1-5; 10 nucleotides line up with TRBD1. Germline V gene data show CDR1 as ENHRY and CDR2 as SYGVKD. With 0 bases clipped from V and 5 bases from J, the junction kept 1 base outside the gene matches. The CDR3 consists of 15 residues. The CDR3 region has the DNA TGTGCCATCAGTGAGTCGACAGGGGGCCATCAGCCCCAGCATTTT. It is translated as CAISESTGGHQPQHF.

This clone was seen only once. The chain is built from TRBV7-8 and TRBJ1-6; D perhaps matches TRBD1 (5 bases). Trimming removed 5 bases from V and 7 bases from J, with 9 bases in between. The CDR3 spans 13 residues. The V gene's germline CDR1 is SGHVS and CDR2 FQNEAQ. CDR3 nucleotides: TGTGCCAGCAGCGGGTCAGGGAATTCACCCCTCCACTTT. Its translation: CASSGSGNSPLHF.

The rearrangement joins TRBV7-2 to TRBJ2-1; TRBD1 might be the D (5 bases). The germline V gene encodes CDR1 SGHTA and CDR2 FQGNSA. This CDR3 comprises 14 residues. V was trimmed by 5 bases and J by 7 bases, leaving 15 bases between them. In DNA form, the CDR3 reads TGTGCCAGCAGCCAAGGGGCCGGTCAGAATGAGCAGTTCTTC. It encodes CASSQGAGQNEQFF.

J is TRBJ2-1 and V is TRBV6-2 or TRBV6-3; a possible D gene is TRBD1 (6 bases). CDR1 is MNHEY and CDR2 is SVGEGT in the germline V gene. The CDR3 totals 14 residues. V gave up 5 bases and J gave up 2 bases, with 10 bases separating them. In DNA form, the CDR3 reads TGTGCCAGCAGTCCGGACAGAACCTACAATGAGCAGTTCTTC. The encoded protein is CASSPDRTYNEQFF.

The chain employs TRBV27 and TRBJ1-1, with a possible D match to TRBD1 (5 bases). Trimming pared 2 bases from V and 6 bases from J, leaving 13 bases between. Germline loops: CDR1 MNHEY, CDR2 SMNVEV (reference sequence). CDR3 length equals 14 residues. The CDR3 DNA follows: TGTGCCAGCAGTTTAGCCGGGGGGTTTGCTGAAGCTTTCTTT. Translating gives CASSLAGGFAEAFF.

The chain has TRBV3-1 (or the pseudogene TRBV3-2) and TRBJ1-6; 7 nucleotides line up with TRBD1. Germline lookup yields CDR1 LGHDT and CDR2 YNNKEL (reference sequence). V lost 1 base, J lost 10 bases, and 4 bases stayed unmatched. This CDR3 spans 14 amino acids. The CDR3 DNA follows: TGTGCCAGCAGCCAAGCCAGGGGGTGGTCACCCCTCCACTTT. Its translation is CASSQARGWSPLHF.

The chain recombines TRBV5-4 with TRBJ2-2, with TRBD2 identical over 9 bases. This CDR3 region has 16 residues. Trimming cost V 3 bases and J 5 bases; bases outside gene matches: 8. Germline lookup yields CDR1 SGHNT and CDR2 YYREEE (reference sequence). The CDR3 coding sequence is TGTGCCAGCAGCTCTCCCGGGACTAGCAATACCGGGGAGCTGTTTTTT. It codes for CASSSPGTSNTGELFF.

This chain connects TRBV10-2 to TRBJ1-3; D unclear. The CDR3 is made up of 13 amino acids. With 5 bases removed from V and 3 bases from J, the gap between germline ends came to 8 bases. Per germline, CDR1 WSHSY and CDR2 SAAADI. Here the CDR3 DNA reads TGCGCCAGCAGTCTAGATTTTGGAAACACCATATATTTT. Its protein is CASSLDFGNTIYF.

The rearrangement joins TRBV11-3 to TRBJ2-1; tentative D call: TRBD2 (6 bases). Germline V lookup: CDR1 SGHNT, CDR2 YENEEA. The CDR3 is 17 amino acids. The ends were cut back, 1 base at V and 1 base at J, with 14 bases in the middle. The CDR3 DNA sequence: TGTGCCAGCAGCTTAGCCCTTCTGGCGGGGTCCTACAATGAGCAGTTCTTC. Its protein is CASSLALLAGSYNEQFF.

A few counts support this clone. The J gene is TRBJ2-7, the V gene TRBV7-2; D not resolved. V shed 2 bases and J shed 3 bases, with 8 bases lying between them. The germline V gene encodes CDR1 SGHTA and CDR2 FQGNSA. This CDR3 is 13 amino acids long. CDR3 DNA: TGTGCCAGCAGCTTAAGCCGGGTCTACGAGCAGTACTTC. Protein sequence: CASSLSRVYEQYF.

The chain is built from TRBV4-1 and TRBJ2-1, with 7 bases identical to TRBD2. CDR1 MGHRA and CDR2 YSYEKL come from the germline V gene. V was clipped by 4 bases and J by 5 bases; unmatched bases: 11. The CDR3 has 16 amino acids. CDR3 sequence reads: CASSPSRTRGNNEQFF. Here the CDR3 DNA reads TGCGCCAGCAGCCCTAGCCGGACTAGGGGTAACAATGAGCAGTTCTTC.

The rearrangement links TRBV30 to TRBJ2-3; 9 bases are a match to TRBD2. CDR1 is GTSNPN and CDR2 is SVGIG in the germline V gene (reference sequence). CDR3 length: 15 residues. J lost 3 bases, V lost 0 bases, and 4 bases had no gene match. The CDR3 nucleotides read TGTGCCTGGAGTGTGCTAGCGGGAATAACAGATACGCAGTATTTT. Translation: CAWSVLAGITDTQYF.

The chain is built from TRBV27 and TRBJ2-5; D is unclear. CDR1 is MNHEY and CDR2 is SMNVEV in the germline V gene (reference sequence). The germline V and J ends were trimmed by 6 bases and 0 bases, with 14 bases remaining between them. This CDR3 spans 15 amino acids. The CDR3 region has the DNA TGTGCCAGCAGCCTCGCCGGGTCATACCAAGAGACCCAGTACTTC. Protein: CASSLAGSYQETQYF.

The count of this clone is one. The genes are TRBV5-1 and TRBJ2-7; D ambiguous. Germline CDR1 and CDR2: SGHRS and YFSETQ. V dropped 5 bases and J dropped 1 base, with 13 bases sitting between them. This CDR3 has 14 amino acids. CDR3 coding DNA: TGCGCCAGCAGTGATTCGACACATTCCTACGAGCAGTACTTC. As protein: CASSDSTHSYEQYF.

The J gene is TRBJ1-2, the V gene TRBV10-3; 11 bases map to TRBD1. Germline-derived CDR1 and CDR2 are ENHRY and SYGVKD. The CDR3 sequence is 14 residues long. V shed 7 bases, J shed 6 bases, and the junction held 7 bases outside the gene matches. CDR3 coding DNA: TGTGCCATCACCCGGGACAGGGGGATCCATGGCTACACCTTC. Translation gives CAITRDRGIHGYTF.

The chain couples TRBV6-2 or TRBV6-3 to TRBJ2-3, with a possible D match to TRBD2 (5 bases). The V gene lost 4 bases and the J gene lost 2 bases, with 10 bases spanning the gap. The CDR3 totals 14 residues. Germline-derived CDR1 and CDR2 are MNHEY and SVGEGT. CDR3 region: CASSSAGNTDTQYF. The DNA for the CDR3 is TGTGCCAGCAGTTCGGCGGGCAACACAGATACGCAGTATTTT.

The genes are TRBV28 and TRBJ1-3; D remains ambiguous. CDR3 length: 13 residues. From germline, CDR1 is MDHEN and CDR2 SYDVKM. V dropped 5 bases and J dropped 0 bases, with 5 bases sitting between them. The CDR3 spells CASSHSSGNTIYF. As DNA, the CDR3 is TGTGCCAGCAGTCATAGCTCTGGAAACACCATATATTTT.

V usage is TRBV18 and J usage is TRBJ2-3, with 11 bases identical to TRBD2. V lost 1 base and J lost 2; bases outside the gene matches: 2. Germline CDR1 reads KGHSH; CDR2 reads LQKENI. The CDR3 extends over 16 amino acids. The CDR3 here is CASSPLAGGVTDTQYF. The CDR3 coding sequence is TGTGCCAGCTCACCACTAGCGGGAGGGGTCACAGATACGCAGTATTTT.

This chain connects TRBV6-5 to TRBJ1-2; 7 nucleotides match TRBD1. Trimming removed 6 bases from V and 1 base from J; junction bases left unmatched: 5. Per germline, CDR1 MNHEY and CDR2 SVGAGI. The CDR3 is 14 amino acids. Here the CDR3 DNA reads TGTGCCAGCAGCTACAGGGGTAATAACTATGGCTACACCTTC. Translating it yields CASSYRGNNYGYTF.

The rearrangement uses TRBV5-8 and TRBJ2-3; possible D gene TRBD2, 6 bases. V was cut by 5 bases and J by 1 base, with 14 bases left in between. Germline loops: CDR1 SGHTS, CDR2 YDEGEE. This CDR3 spans 15 amino acids. This chain's CDR3 is CASRLGLPGTDTQYF. As DNA, the CDR3 is TGTGCCAGCAGACTTGGACTACCCGGCACAGATACGCAGTATTTT.

V and J are TRBV10-3 and TRBJ1-5, with D maybe TRBD1 (6 bases). From germline, CDR1 is ENHRY and CDR2 SYGVKD. The CDR3 consists of 12 residues. Trimming left V 9 bases short and J 1 base short, with 7 bases between. This chain's CDR3 is CAIGQSNQPQHF. For the CDR3, the DNA is TGTGCCATTGGACAGAGCAATCAGCCCCAGCATTTT.

The chain uses TRBV6-5 and TRBJ2-7; D unclear. V lost 10 bases and J lost 0, with 13 bases in between. This CDR3 contains 13 residues. CDR1 and CDR2 from the germline V gene are MNHEY and SVGAGI. The chain's CDR3 is CATFGPTSYEQYF. The CDR3 bases are TGTGCCACCTTTGGGCCTACCTCCTACGAGCAGTACTTC.

This clone was counted between two and nine times. The chain combines TRBV28 with TRBJ2-3, with 9 bases matching TRBD2. Germline-derived CDR1 and CDR2 are MDHEN and SYDVKM. J was trimmed by 1 base and V by 7 bases; bases with no gene match: 12. The length of the CDR3 is 17 residues. The chain's CDR3 is CASKVPAGGGGTDTQYF. CDR3 in DNA: TGTGCCAGCAAGGTTCCAGCGGGAGGCGGCGGCACAGATACGCAGTATTTT.

This clone came up a few times. The rearrangement links TRBV19 to TRBJ2-2; D possibly corresponds to TRBD2 (5 bases). The CDR3 has 13 residues. The germline V gene encodes CDR1 LNHDA and CDR2 SQIVND (reference sequence). Trimming left V 5 bases short and J 4 bases short, with 8 bases between. The CDR3 spells CASSSGLTGELFF. CDR3 nucleotides: TGTGCCAGTAGTTCTGGACTCACCGGGGAGCTGTTTTTT. Variable domain in full (rest from reference TRBV19 and TRBJ2-2): DGGITQSPKYLFRKEGQNVTLSCEQNLNHDAMYWYRQDPGQGLRLIYYSQIVNDFQKGDIAEGYSVSREKKESFPLTVTSAQKNPTAFYLCASSSGLTGELFFGEGSRLTVL.

The J gene is TRBJ2-3, the V gene TRBV5-4; 7 bases fit TRBD1. Losses at the gene ends were 5 bases for V and 4 bases for J; bases not matched to a gene: 7. CDR1 SGHNT and CDR2 YYREEE come from the germline V gene (reference sequence). The CDR3 has 14 residues. The CDR3 region has the DNA TGTGCCAGCAGTTTGACAGGGACGGCAGATACGCAGTATTTT. Protein: CASSLTGTADTQYF.

The rearrangement uses TRBV4-2 and TRBJ2-3, with TRBD2 matching 9 bases. The CDR3 loop spans 15 amino acids. J lost 7 bases, V lost 4 bases, and 9 bases had no gene match. The germline V gene has CDR1 LGHNA and CDR2 YNFKEQ. The CDR3 coding sequence is TGTGCCAGCAGCCCGGGACTAGCAGAAGGGAATACGCAGTATTTT. It codes for CASSPGLAEGNTQYF.

As regards this clone: The CDR3 end shows no conserved phenylalanine or tryptophan, and so a read error is likely. V and J are TRBV4-3 and TRBJ1-2; D gene uncertain. CDR3 length: 14 residues. Trimming cost V 4 bases and J 3 bases, with 12 bases left between them. Germline CDR1 and CDR2: LGHNA and YSLEER. CDR3 in DNA: TGCGCCAGCAGCCGAGGGCCGGGAGACTATGGCTACACCGTC. This translates into CASSRGPGDYGYTV.